This T cell receptor (beta chain) was documented in a study of blood T cell repertoires in COVID-19. Study at large: Sample material is recorded as cDNA or gDNA derived from T cells, B-cell-depleted T cells, or PBMCs.

This clone has a handful of counts. Seattle participants joined during active infection and were tracked over time. The assay was immunoSEQ multiplex PCR, and TCRdb's table has in-frame clones only and misses some. The sample carries more than 300,000 clones, around 87% recorded once. The receptor was derived from a woman aged 25 to 39 with COVID-19, enrolled during active disease. The sample was peripheral blood.

CDR3 nucleotide sequence: TGTGCCAGCAGCACACATAGCGGGTACACCGGGGAGCTGTTTTTT. Encoded protein: CASSTHSGYTGELFF. V is TRBV6-6 and J is TRBJ2-2; 7 bases match TRBD2. The CDR3 consists of 15 residues. V lost 6 bases and J lost 3; bases outside the gene matches: 7. Germline CDR1 and CDR2: MNHNY and SVGAGI (reference sequence).